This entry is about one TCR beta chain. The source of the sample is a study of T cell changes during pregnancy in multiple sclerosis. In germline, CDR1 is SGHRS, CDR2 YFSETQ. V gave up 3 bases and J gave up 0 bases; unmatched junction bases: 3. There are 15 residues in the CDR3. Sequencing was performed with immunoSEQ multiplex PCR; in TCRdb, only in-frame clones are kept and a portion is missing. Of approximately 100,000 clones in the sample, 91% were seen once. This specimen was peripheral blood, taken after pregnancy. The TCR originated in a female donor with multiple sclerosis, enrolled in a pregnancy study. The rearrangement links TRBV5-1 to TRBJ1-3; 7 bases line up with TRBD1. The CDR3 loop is CASSSGQTSGNTIYF. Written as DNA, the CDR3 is TGCGCCAGCAGCTCGGGACAGACCTCTGGAAACACCATATATTTT.